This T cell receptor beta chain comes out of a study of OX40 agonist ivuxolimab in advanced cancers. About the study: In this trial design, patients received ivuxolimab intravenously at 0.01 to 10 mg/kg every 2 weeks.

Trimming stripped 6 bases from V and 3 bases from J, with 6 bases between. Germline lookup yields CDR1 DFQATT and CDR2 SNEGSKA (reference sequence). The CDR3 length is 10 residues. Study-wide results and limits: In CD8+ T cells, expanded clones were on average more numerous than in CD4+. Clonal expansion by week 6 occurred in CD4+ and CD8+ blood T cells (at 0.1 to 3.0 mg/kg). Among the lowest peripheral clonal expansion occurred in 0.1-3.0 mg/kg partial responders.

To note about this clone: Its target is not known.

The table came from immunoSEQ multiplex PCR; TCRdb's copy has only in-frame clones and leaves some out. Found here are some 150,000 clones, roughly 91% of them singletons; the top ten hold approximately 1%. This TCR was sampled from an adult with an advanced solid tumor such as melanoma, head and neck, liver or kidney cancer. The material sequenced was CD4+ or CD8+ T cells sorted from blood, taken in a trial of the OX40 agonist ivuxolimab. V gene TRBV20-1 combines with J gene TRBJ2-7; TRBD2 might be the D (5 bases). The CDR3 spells CSARDYEQYF. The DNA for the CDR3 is TGCAGTGCGAGGGACTACGAGCAGTACTTC.